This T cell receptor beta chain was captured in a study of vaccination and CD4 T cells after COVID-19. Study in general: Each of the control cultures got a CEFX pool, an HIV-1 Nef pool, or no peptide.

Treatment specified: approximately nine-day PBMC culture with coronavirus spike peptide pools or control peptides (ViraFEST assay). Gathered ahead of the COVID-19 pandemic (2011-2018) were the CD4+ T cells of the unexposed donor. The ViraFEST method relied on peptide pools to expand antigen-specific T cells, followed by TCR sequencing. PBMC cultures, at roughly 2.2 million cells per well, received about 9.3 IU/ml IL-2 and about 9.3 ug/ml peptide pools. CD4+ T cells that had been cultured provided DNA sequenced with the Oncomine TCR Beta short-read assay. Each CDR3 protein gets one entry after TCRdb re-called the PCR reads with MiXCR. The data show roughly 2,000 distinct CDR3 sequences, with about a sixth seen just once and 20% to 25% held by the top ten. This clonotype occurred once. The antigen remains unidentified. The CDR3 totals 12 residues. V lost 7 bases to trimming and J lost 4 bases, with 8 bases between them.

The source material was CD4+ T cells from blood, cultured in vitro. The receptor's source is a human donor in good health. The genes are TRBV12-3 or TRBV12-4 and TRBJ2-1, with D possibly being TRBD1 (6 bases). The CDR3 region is CASNTGYNEQFF. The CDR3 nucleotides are TGTGCCAGCAATACAGGGTACAATGAGCAGTTCTTC.